What follows describes a single T cell receptor beta chain. Its antigen is unidentified. The data were taken from a study of PD-1 blockade in classical Hodgkin lymphoma. Germline V CDR1 and CDR2: SGHTA, FQGNSA. V lost 5 bases, J lost 0 bases, and 14 bases lay in between. CDR3 length equals 15 residues. Only in-frame clones appear in the TCRdb table, and some are missing; sequencing was by immunoSEQ multiplex PCR. There are around 26,000 clones in the sample; roughly 76% occur only once, and approximately 3% lies in the top ten. Broader study findings: As was reported, newly diagnosed patients showed lower baseline TCR diversity than healthy donors did.

Time point: cycle 4 day 1 (C4D1), after 5 to 7 weeks of nivolumab. All patients relapsed after autologous stem cell transplantation, and brentuximab vedotin exposure varied. Magnetic negative selection was used to purify CD4+ T cells from PBMCs that had been thawed. The chain employs TRBV7-2 and TRBJ2-7; D gene unclear. The TCR was taken from a human donor with classical Hodgkin lymphoma. Sequences were derived from CD4+ T cells from blood, sampled before the fourth cycle of nivolumab. CDR3: CASSPPIGYSYEQYF. As DNA, the CDR3 is TGTGCCAGCAGCCCCCCCATCGGGTACTCCTACGAGCAGTACTTC.